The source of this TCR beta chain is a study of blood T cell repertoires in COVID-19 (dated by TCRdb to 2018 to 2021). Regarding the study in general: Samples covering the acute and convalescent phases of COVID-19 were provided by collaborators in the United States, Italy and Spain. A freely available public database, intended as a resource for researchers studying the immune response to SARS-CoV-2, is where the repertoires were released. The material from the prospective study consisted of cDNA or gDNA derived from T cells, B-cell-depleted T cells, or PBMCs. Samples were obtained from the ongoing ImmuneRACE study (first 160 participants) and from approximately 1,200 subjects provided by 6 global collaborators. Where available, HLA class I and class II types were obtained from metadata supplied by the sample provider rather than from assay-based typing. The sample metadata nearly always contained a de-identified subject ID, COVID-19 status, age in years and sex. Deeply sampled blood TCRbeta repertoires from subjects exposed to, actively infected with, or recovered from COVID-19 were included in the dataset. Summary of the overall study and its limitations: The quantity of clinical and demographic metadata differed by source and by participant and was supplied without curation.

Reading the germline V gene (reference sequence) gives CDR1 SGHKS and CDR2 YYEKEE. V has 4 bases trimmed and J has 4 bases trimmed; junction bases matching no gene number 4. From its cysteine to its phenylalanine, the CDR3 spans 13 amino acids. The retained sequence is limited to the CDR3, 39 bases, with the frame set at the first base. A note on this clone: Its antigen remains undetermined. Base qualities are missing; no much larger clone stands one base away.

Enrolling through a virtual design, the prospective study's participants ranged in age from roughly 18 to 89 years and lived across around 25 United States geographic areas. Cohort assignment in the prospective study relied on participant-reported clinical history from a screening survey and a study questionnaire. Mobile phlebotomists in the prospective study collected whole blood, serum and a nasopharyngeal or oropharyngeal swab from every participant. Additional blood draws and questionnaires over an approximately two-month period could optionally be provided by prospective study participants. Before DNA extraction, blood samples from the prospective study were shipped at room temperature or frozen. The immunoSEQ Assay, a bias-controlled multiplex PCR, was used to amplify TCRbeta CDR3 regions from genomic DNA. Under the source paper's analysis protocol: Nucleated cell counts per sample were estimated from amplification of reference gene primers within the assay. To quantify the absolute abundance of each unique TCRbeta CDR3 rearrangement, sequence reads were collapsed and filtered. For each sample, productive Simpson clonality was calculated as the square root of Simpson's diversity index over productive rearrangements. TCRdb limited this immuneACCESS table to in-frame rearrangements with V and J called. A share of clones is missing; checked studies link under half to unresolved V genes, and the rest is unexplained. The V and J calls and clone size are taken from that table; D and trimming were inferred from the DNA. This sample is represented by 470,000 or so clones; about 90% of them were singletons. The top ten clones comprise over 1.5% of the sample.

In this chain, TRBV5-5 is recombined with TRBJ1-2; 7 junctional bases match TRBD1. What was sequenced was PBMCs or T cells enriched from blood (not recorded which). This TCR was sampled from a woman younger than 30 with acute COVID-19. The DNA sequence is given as TGTGCCAGCAGCGGGACAGCAAGCTATGGCTACACCTTC. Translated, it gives CASSGTASYGYTF.